This passage covers 22 T cell receptor beta chains from one sample sequenced in a study of OX40 agonist ivuxolimab in advanced cancers. TCRdb's copy holds only in-frame clones and misses some; the assay was immunoSEQ multiplex PCR. Of over 3,000 clones listed, roughly 80% are singletons. The starting material was CD4+ or CD8+ T cells sorted from blood, obtained in a trial of the OX40 agonist ivuxolimab. The source of these receptors is an adult with an advanced solid tumor such as melanoma, head and neck, liver or kidney cancer.

This rearrangement joins TRBV10-2 to TRBJ2-1; no reliable D call. The CDR3 length is 15 residues. V shed 3 bases and J shed 0 bases, with 9 bases lying between them. Germline V gene sequence: CDR1 WSHSY, CDR2 SAAADI. CDR3 residues: CASSDSTNSYNEQFF. CDR3 coding DNA: TGCGCCAGCAGTGATTCAACCAACTCCTACAATGAGCAGTTCTTC.

This sequence joins TRBV11-2 and TRBJ1-6; 7 bases are shared with TRBD1. Losses at the gene ends were 4 bases for V and 6 bases for J; bases not matched to a gene: 6. Germline CDR1 and CDR2: SGHAT and FQNNGV. The length of the CDR3 is 15 residues. CDR3 region: CASSSPGGVNSPLHF. In nucleotides, the CDR3 is TGTGCCAGCAGCTCCCCAGGGGGTGTTAATTCACCCCTCCACTTT.

The rearrangement links TRBV10-3 to TRBJ2-1; D unresolved. Trimming took 6 bases from V and 2 from J, leaving 11 bases between them. CDR3 size: 14 residues. The V gene's germline CDR1 is ENHRY and CDR2 SYGVKD. CDR3 in amino acids: CAIRDADPYNEQFF. The CDR3, as DNA: TGTGCCATCAGAGACGCCGACCCCTACAATGAGCAGTTCTTC.

The chain recombines TRBV5-1 with TRBJ2-7; 7 nucleotides agree with TRBD1. The CDR3 consists of 16 residues. Losses at the gene ends were 2 bases for V and 4 bases for J; bases not matched to a gene: 12. Germline V CDR1 and CDR2: SGHRS, YFSETQ. CDR3 sequence (DNA): TGCGCCAGCAGCTTAGTATATCACAGGGGTACTTACGAGCAGTACTTC. Translation: CASSLVYHRGTYEQYF. Supplemented by reference TRBV5-1 and TRBJ2-7, the full variable domain reads KAGVTQTPRYLIKTRGQQVTLSCSPISGHRSVSWYQQTPGQGLQFLFEYFSETQRNKGNFPGRFSGRQFSNSRSEMNVSTLELGDSALYLCASSLVYHRGTYEQYFGPGTRLTVT.

The V gene is TRBV4-2, the J gene TRBJ1-1; a weak D match, TRBD1 (5 bases). Germline CDR1 reads LGHNA; CDR2 reads YNFKEQ. Trimming shortened V by 3 bases and J by 5 bases, and 10 bases separated the two germline ends. The CDR3 is made up of 13 amino acids. The DNA of the CDR3 is TGTGCCAGCAGCCACCAGAGGGGAACTGAAGCTTTCTTT. Protein: CASSHQRGTEAFF.

This clone came up once. This chain joins TRBV6-1 and TRBJ1-6; a possible D gene is TRBD1 (6 bases). Germline values: CDR1 MNHNS, CDR2 SASEGT. V was cut by 5 bases and J by 10 bases, with 12 bases left in between. The length of the CDR3 is 13 residues. CDR3 sequence reads: CASSTGRDSPLHF. CDR3 coding DNA: TGTGCCAGCAGTACAGGGAGAGACTCACCCCTCCACTTT.

V and J are TRBV7-3 and TRBJ2-7; possible D gene TRBD1, 5 bases. CDR3 length equals 13 residues. Germline values: CDR1 SGHTA, CDR2 FQGTGA. Deletions cut 4 bases from V and 5 bases from J, with 12 bases between. CDR3 nucleotides: TGTGCCAGCAGCTCACAGGTATTCGACGAGCAGTACTTC. It yields the protein CASSSQVFDEQYF.

The rearrangement joins TRBV27 to TRBJ1-3; 8 nucleotides line up with TRBD1. This CDR3 region has 14 residues. Germline CDR1 is MNHEY and CDR2 is SMNVEV (reference sequence). V gave up 9 bases and J gave up 2 bases; unmatched junction bases: 6. The CDR3 sequence: CARPTGVTGNTIYF. CDR3 nucleotide sequence: TGTGCCAGACCGACAGGGGTCACTGGAAACACCATATATTTT.

The chain carries TRBV6-1 and TRBJ2-1, with 10 bases lining up with TRBD2. Germline CDR1 MNHNS, CDR2 SASEGT. Germline trimming cut 7 bases from V and 1 base from J; bases unmatched to any gene: 4. The CDR3 is made up of 15 amino acids. CDR3 loop: CASTWTSGSYNEQFF. Here the CDR3 DNA reads TGTGCCAGCACCTGGACTAGCGGATCCTACAATGAGCAGTTCTTC.

The gene calls are TRBV10-3 and TRBJ2-3; D unclear. The CDR3 is 13 amino acids. In germline, CDR1 is ENHRY, CDR2 SYGVKD. V lost 4 bases to trimming and J lost 4 bases, with 9 bases between them. CDR3 region: CAISGVSADTQYF. The DNA for the CDR3 is TGTGCCATCAGTGGAGTTTCGGCAGATACGCAGTATTTT.

The CDR3 nucleotides are TGTGCCAGCAGCTTCGAAGACGGGGATGAGCAGTTCTTC. As protein: CASSFEDGDEQFF. The chain couples TRBV11-2 to TRBJ2-1; D perhaps matches TRBD2 (5 bases). V lost 3 bases and J 8 bases, leaving 11 bases between the germline ends. Germline CDR1 SGHAT, CDR2 FQNNGV. The CDR3 length is 13 residues. The full variable domain, in which reference TRBV11-2 and TRBJ2-1 provide the parts outside the CDR3, is EAGVAQSPRYKIIEKRQSVAFWCNPISGHATLYWYQQILGQGPKLLIQFQNNGVVDDSQLPKDRFSAERLKGVDSTLKIQPAKLEDSAVYLCASSFEDGDEQFFGPGTRLTVL.

In its sample, this clone was seen a few times. The chain recombines TRBV18 with TRBJ2-2; TRBD2 matches 7 bases. The CDR3 covers 15 residues. Trimming at V came to 5 bases and at J to 4 bases, leaving 7 bases not matched to a gene. Germline values: CDR1 KGHSH, CDR2 LQKENI. CDR3 DNA: TGTGCCAGCTCATCTTGGACTAGAGGCACCGGGGAGCTGTTTTTT. This encodes CASSSWTRGTGELFF.

A word on this clone: The sample has other DNA sequences that encode this CDR3 too. V is TRBV5-4 and J is TRBJ2-3; 10 nucleotides agree with TRBD2. The CDR3 loop spans 16 amino acids. Unmatched junction bases numbered 9, after V lost 2 bases and J lost 6 bases. CDR1 and CDR2 (germline): SGHNT, YYREEE (reference sequence). CDR3 amino acids: CASSLGAGGPADTQYF. The CDR3 DNA reads as TGTGCCAGCAGCTTAGGAGCGGGAGGGCCGGCGGATACGCAGTATTTT.

The rearrangement links TRBV4-1 to TRBJ1-5, with TRBD1 identical over 9 bases. From germline, CDR1 is MGHRA and CDR2 YSYEKL. The CDR3 is made up of 17 amino acids. The trim removed 0 bases at V and 2 bases at J, leaving 5 bases unmatched. The CDR3 reads CASSQDLRTGGNQPQHF. CDR3 DNA: TGCGCCAGCAGCCAAGATCTAAGGACAGGGGGCAATCAGCCCCAGCATTTT.

The chain joins TRBV11-3 to TRBJ2-1; D not certain. The CDR3 is made up of 13 amino acids. Trimming removed 10 bases at V and 7 bases at J, with 17 bases between. Germline assignment: CDR1 SGHNT and CDR2 YENEEA. CDR3 loop: CAITKEGENEQFF. CDR3 DNA: TGTGCCATCACAAAAGAAGGAGAGAATGAGCAGTTCTTC.

This clone was detected once. The chain has TRBV7-9 and TRBJ2-3, with TRBD2 matching 10 bases. The CDR3 spans 14 residues. V lost 7 bases to trimming and J lost 6 bases; unmatched junction nucleotides: 7. Germline loops: CDR1 SEHNR, CDR2 FQNEAQ (reference sequence). CDR3 nucleotides: TGTGCCAGCAAGGGTAGCGGGAGGTCGGATACGCAGTATTTT. Protein: CASKGSGRSDTQYF.

V gene TRBV11-2 combines with J gene TRBJ2-7; D gene unclear. Trimming cost V 5 bases and J 3 bases, with 11 bases left between them. Germline CDR1 is SGHAT and CDR2 is FQNNGV. The CDR3 length is 13 residues. CDR3 bases: TGTGCCAGCAGCCCCCCGGGCGACTACGAGCAGTACTTC. As protein: CASSPPGDYEQYF. Full variable domain (remainder filled in from reference TRBV11-2 and TRBJ2-7): EAGVAQSPRYKIIEKRQSVAFWCNPISGHATLYWYQQILGQGPKLLIQFQNNGVVDDSQLPKDRFSAERLKGVDSTLKIQPAKLEDSAVYLCASSPPGDYEQYFGPGTRLTVT.

This rearrangement joins TRBV6-6 to TRBJ2-7, with a tentative D call TRBD2 (5 bases). V was shortened by 2 bases and J by 0 bases, with 11 bases between the two germline ends. Germline-derived CDR1 and CDR2 are MNHNY and SVGAGI (reference sequence). This CDR3 spans 15 amino acids. Written as DNA, the CDR3 is TGTGCCAGCAGTTACGAGGCGGGCAGCTCCTACGAGCAGTACTTC. This translates into CASSYEAGSSYEQYF.

This clone was counted between two and nine times. The rearrangement uses TRBV27 and TRBJ2-5; D may correspond to TRBD1 or TRBD2 (5 bases each). Germline V gene sequence: CDR1 MNHEY, CDR2 SMNVEV (reference sequence). V was trimmed by 6 bases and J by 2 bases, leaving 16 bases between them. The CDR3 spans 15 residues. CDR3 bases: TGTGCCAGCAGAAACTACCGGGACGCACAAGAGACCCAGTACTTC. Amino acids: CASRNYRDAQETQYF.

The chain employs TRBV6-5 and TRBJ1-2, with D perhaps TRBD1 (5 bases). The CDR3 spans 15 residues. V was shortened by 11 bases and J by 5 bases, with 24 bases between the two germline ends. Per the germline V gene, CDR1 is MNHEY and CDR2 is SVGAGI. DNA of the CDR3: TGTGCCGGCTCCGGAGACGTAACGGGGGTATATGGCTACACCTTC. It is translated as CAGSGDVTGVYGYTF.

The CDR3 nucleotides read TGCGCCAGCAGCTTGTCTAGCGGGACCCTCTCCTACAATGAGCAGTTCTTC. Translated: CASSLSSGTLSYNEQFF. The V call is TRBV5-1, the J call TRBJ2-1; 9 bases agree with TRBD2. J gave up 0 bases and V 1 base, and 5 bases lay outside the gene matches. The germline V gene has CDR1 SGHRS and CDR2 YFSETQ. This CDR3 is built from 17 residues.

The chain links TRBV10-1 to TRBJ2-1; D ambiguous. This CDR3 spans 18 amino acids. Trimming pared 0 bases from V and 3 bases from J, leaving 18 bases between. The V gene's germline CDR1 is WNHNN and CDR2 SYGVQD (reference sequence). The CDR3 bases are TGCGCCAGCAGTGAGTCCGGTATGGGTGCCTCGCTCTACAATGAGCAGTTCTTC. Protein: CASSESGMGASLYNEQFF.